Listed below are T cell receptor beta chains from one sample, sequenced in a study of T cell repertoires in cytomegalovirus infection. TCRdb fed the reads into MiXCR, producing one record per CDR3 protein. The profile shows approximately 140,000 distinct CDR3 sequences, 8.8% of them singletons. The sample was PBMCs. Source of these receptors: a human donor in good health (CMV status not recorded). Some clones in this sample may be carry-over from other donors' samples. Both conserved end residues are trimmed from each CDR3. Size tells how often a clone was seen (once, few, many) or the class of an expanded clone, and some rows leave it out.

V gene: TRBV25-1
clone size: -
J gene: TRBJ2-1
CDR3 protein: ASSGAGSSSYNEQF

V gene: TRBV15
clone size: many
J gene: TRBJ2-5
CDR3 protein: ATSRDLTGDQETQY

V gene: TRBV7-2
clone size: many
J gene: TRBJ1-6
CDR3 protein: ASERGDGYNSPLH

V gene: TRBV7-2
clone size: many
J gene: TRBJ2-1
CDR3 protein: ASSSPPASGGLRYNEQF

V gene: TRBV27
clone size: many
J gene: TRBJ1-1
CDR3 protein: ASSLGKGTEAF

V gene: TRBV5-6
clone size: few
J gene: TRBJ2-1
CDR3 protein: ASSPDMGLNLGEQF

V gene: TRBV7-2
clone size: -
J gene: TRBJ2-1
CDR3 protein: ASSLVIEQF

V gene: TRBV10-3
clone size: -
J gene: TRBJ1-1
CDR3 protein: AISGRGVTEAF

V gene: TRBV7-8
clone size: many
J gene: TRBJ1-5
CDR3 protein: ASSLAETHWDNQPQH

V gene: TRBV7-6
clone size: many
J gene: TRBJ2-1
CDR3 protein: ASSSRRISSYNEQF

V gene: TRBV18
clone size: -
J gene: TRBJ1-5
CDR3 protein: ASSPGTGSSQPQH

V gene: TRBV7-9
clone size: -
J gene: TRBJ2-1
CDR3 protein: ASSSTQVYNEQF

V gene: TRBV18
clone size: -
J gene: TRBJ2-1
CDR3 protein: ASSSGLAGVQF

V gene: TRBV5-1
clone size: many
J gene: TRBJ2-5
CDR3 protein: ASKSTGTFQETQY

V gene: TRBV20-1
clone size: few
J gene: TRBJ2-1
CDR3 protein: SASLLTGNYNEQF

V gene: TRBV20-1
clone size: many
J gene: TRBJ1-5
CDR3 protein: SAETGTHTVGNQPQH

V gene: TRBV4-1
clone size: few
J gene: TRBJ2-2
CDR3 protein: ASSQVSGVPNTGELF

V gene: TRBV2
clone size: many
J gene: TRBJ2-3
CDR3 protein: ASRGEGADTQY

V gene: TRBV7-2
clone size: many
J gene: TRBJ2-3
CDR3 protein: ASRGTATDTQY

V gene: TRBV12-5
clone size: many
J gene: TRBJ2-6
CDR3 protein: ASGFSSGANVLT

V gene: TRBV12-3/TRBV12-4
clone size: many
J gene: TRBJ2-3
CDR3 protein: ASSRLPGQSSTDTQY

V gene: TRBV19
clone size: many
J gene: TRBJ2-5
CDR3 protein: ASSAIAGGSQETQY

V gene: TRBV24-1
clone size: many
J gene: TRBJ2-7
CDR3 protein: ATGYREMKSYEQY

V gene: TRBV19
clone size: -
J gene: TRBJ1-4
CDR3 protein: ASSYRARSDEKLF

V gene: TRBV29-1
clone size: -
J gene: TRBJ2-2
CDR3 protein: SADRGTGELF

V gene: TRBV7-8
clone size: many
J gene: TRBJ1-1
CDR3 protein: ASSLAVGVEAF

V gene: TRBV7-9
clone size: many
J gene: TRBJ2-2
CDR3 protein: ASSRPPGELF

V gene: TRBV7-9
clone size: many
J gene: TRBJ2-5
CDR3 protein: ASSTSEERTQY

V gene: TRBV7-3
clone size: -
J gene: TRBJ1-1
CDR3 protein: ASSLTLVNTEAF

V gene: TRBV28
clone size: many
J gene: TRBJ1-2
CDR3 protein: ASSLGPGGYT

V gene: TRBV2
clone size: few
J gene: TRBJ1-1
CDR3 protein: AAEGHRAF